This T cell receptor (beta chain) was recorded in a study of glioma-infiltrating T cells. Study-wide results and limits: Very few CDR3 sequences were shared between tissue and blood. Tissue-blood divergence was below expectation in non-neoplastic patients, above in gliomas.

This clonotype was observed a handful of times. The antigen remains undetermined. TCR alpha and beta CDR3 regions were amplified from RNA using iRepertoire nested multiplex PCR. One entry per CDR3 protein, called by TCRdb with MiXCR from the multiplex PCR reads. The profile shows tens of thousands of distinct CDR3 sequences, about 23% of them singletons. V was trimmed by 8 bases and J by 6 bases, leaving 19 bases between them. The CDR3 extends over 15 amino acids. The germline V gene has CDR1 SGHVS and CDR2 FQNEAQ. The gene calls are TRBV7-8 and TRBJ2-2; D is perhaps TRBD2 (5 bases). Input material: glioma tissue, nonneoplastic brain tissue, or PBMCs (not recorded which). This TCR was recovered from a human donor with low-grade glioma or glioblastoma, undergoing nonglioma brain surgery, or in good health (not recorded which). In DNA form, the CDR3 reads TGTGCCAGCCAAAAGACGGGGTACATCTCCGGGGAGCTGTTTTTT. It specifies CASQKTGYISGELFF. Full variable domain (rest looked up from reference TRBV7-8 and TRBJ2-2): GAGVSQSPRYKVAKRGQDVALRCDPISGHVSLFWYQQALGQGPEFLTYFQNEAQLDKSGLPSDRFFAERPEGSVSTLKIQRTQQEDSAVYLCASQKTGYISGELFFGEGSRLTVL.